Sequencing of this T cell receptor beta chain was carried out in a study of cytomegalovirus exposure and HLA in healthy donors. Broader study findings: What a later analysis showed was that several of the most significant clusters appeared linked to common viral pathogens. For TCR beta chains, V- and J-gene trimming was later linked to a missense DCLRE1C variant. In a later analysis, DRB1 alleles had the most associated TCRs; HLA-C alleles the fewest.

The CDR3 is 12 residues long. Germline loops: CDR1 MGHRA, CDR2 YSYEKL. Trimming removed 1 base from V and 8 bases from J, with 5 bases in between. In the PCR, 60 Vbeta and 13 Jbeta primers were used. Sequenced by immunoSEQ multiplex PCR; TCRdb stores in-frame clones only, minus some. This sample has 170,000 or so clones, with over 65% found just once. As to this clone: Its antigen is unidentified.

Sequencing was done on a sample of PBMCs. The rearrangement joins TRBV4-1 to TRBJ1-4; the D is unclear. The receptor was derived from a woman under 40 in good health and CMV-seropositive. The CDR3 nucleotides read TGCGCCAGCAGCCAAGTGTCGGAAAAACTGTTTTTT. Its protein is CASSQVSEKLFF.